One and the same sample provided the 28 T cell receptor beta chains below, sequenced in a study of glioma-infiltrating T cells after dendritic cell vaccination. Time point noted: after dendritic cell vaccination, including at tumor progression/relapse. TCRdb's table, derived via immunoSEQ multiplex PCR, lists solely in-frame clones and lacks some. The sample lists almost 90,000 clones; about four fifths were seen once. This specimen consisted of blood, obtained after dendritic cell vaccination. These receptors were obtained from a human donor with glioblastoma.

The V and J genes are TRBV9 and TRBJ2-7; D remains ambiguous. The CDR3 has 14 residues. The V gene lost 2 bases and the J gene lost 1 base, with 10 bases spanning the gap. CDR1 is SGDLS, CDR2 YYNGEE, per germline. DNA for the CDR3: TGTGCCAGCAGCGTCTTCCCACAGTCCTACGAGCAGTACTTC. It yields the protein CASSVFPQSYEQYF.

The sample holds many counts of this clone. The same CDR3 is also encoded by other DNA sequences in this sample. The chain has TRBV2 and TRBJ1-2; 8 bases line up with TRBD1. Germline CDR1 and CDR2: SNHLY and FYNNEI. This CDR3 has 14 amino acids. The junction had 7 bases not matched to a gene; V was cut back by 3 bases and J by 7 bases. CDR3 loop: CASSEIGQGFGYTF. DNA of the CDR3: TGTGCCAGCAGTGAGATAGGACAGGGATTTGGCTACACCTTC.

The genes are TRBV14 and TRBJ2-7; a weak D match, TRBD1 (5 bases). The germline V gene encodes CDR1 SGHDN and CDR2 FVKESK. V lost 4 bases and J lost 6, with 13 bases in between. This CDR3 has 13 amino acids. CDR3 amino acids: CASSLIREAEQYF. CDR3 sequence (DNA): TGTGCCAGCAGCCTTATCAGGGAAGCCGAGCAGTACTTC.

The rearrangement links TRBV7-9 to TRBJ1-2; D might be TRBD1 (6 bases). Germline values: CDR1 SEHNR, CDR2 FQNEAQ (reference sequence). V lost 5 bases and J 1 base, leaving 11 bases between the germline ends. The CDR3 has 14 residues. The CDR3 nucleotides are TGTGCCAGCAGCCGGACAGCGAATAACTATGGCTACACCTTC. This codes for CASSRTANNYGYTF.

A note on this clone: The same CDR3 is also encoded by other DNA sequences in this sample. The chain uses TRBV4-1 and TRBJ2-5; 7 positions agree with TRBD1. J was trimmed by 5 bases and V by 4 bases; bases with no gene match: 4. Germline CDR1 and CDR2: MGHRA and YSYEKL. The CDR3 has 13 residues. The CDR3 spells CASSPDREETQYF. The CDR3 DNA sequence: TGCGCCAGCAGCCCCGACAGGGAGGAGACCCAGTACTTC.

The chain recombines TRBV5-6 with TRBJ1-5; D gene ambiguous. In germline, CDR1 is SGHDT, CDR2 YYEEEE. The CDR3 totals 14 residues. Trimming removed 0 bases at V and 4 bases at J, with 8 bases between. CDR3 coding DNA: TGTGCCAGCAGCTTGGTTCGGTCAAATCAGCCCCAGCATTTT. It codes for CASSLVRSNQPQHF.

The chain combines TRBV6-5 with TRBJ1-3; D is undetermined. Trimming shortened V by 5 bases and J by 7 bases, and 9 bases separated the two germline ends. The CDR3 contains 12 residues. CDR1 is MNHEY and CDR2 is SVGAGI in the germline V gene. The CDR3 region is CASSVGLNTIYF. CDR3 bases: TGTGCCAGCAGTGTAGGACTGAACACCATATATTTT.

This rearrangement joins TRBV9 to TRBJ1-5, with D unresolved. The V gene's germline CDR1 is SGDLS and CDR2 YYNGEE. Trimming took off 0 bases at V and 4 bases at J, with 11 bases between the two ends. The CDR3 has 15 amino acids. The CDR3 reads CASSVGGSPNQPQHF. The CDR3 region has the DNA TGTGCCAGCAGCGTAGGCGGTAGTCCGAATCAGCCCCAGCATTTT. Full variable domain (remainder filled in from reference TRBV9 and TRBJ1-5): DSGVTQTPKHLITATGQRVTLRCSPRSGDLSVYWYQQSLDQGLQFLIQYYNGEERAKGNILERFSAQQFPDLHSELNLSSLELGDSALYFCASSVGGSPNQPQHFGDGTRLSIL.

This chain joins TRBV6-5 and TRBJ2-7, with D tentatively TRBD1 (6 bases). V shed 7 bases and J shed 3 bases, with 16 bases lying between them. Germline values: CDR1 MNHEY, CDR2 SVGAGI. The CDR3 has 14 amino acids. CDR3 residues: CASTSRDTVYEQYF. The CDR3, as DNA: TGTGCCAGCACCTCCCGGGACACCGTCTACGAGCAGTACTTC.

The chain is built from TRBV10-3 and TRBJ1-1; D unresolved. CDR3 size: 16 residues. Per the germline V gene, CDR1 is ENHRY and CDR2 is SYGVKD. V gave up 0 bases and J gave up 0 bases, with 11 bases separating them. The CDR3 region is CAISESRAAMNTEAFF. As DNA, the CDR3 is TGTGCCATCAGTGAGTCGAGGGCCGCAATGAACACTGAAGCTTTCTTT.

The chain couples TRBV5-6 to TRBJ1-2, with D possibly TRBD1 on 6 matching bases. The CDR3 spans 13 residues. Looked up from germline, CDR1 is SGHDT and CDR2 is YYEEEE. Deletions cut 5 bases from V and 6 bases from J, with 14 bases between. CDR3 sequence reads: CASSSTGLDGYTF. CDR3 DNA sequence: TGTGCCAGCAGTTCTACAGGGTTAGATGGCTACACCTTC. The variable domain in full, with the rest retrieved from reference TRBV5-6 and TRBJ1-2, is DAGVTQSPTHLIKTRGQQVTLRCSPKSGHDTVSWYQQALGQGPQFIFQYYEEEERQRGNFPDRFSGHQFPNYSSELNVNALLLGDSALYLCASSSTGLDGYTFGSGTRLTVV.

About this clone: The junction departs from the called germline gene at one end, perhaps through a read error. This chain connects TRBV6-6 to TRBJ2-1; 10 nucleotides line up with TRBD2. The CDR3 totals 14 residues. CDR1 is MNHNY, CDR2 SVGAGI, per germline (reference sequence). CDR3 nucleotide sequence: TGTGCCAGCAGAAGCGGGGGGGGAGGTGGACAAGTCCTCTTC. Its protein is CASRSGGGGGQVLF.

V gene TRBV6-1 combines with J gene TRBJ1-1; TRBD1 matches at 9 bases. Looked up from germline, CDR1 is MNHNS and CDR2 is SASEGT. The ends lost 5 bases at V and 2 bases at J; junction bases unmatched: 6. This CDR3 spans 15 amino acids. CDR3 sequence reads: CASSPGTGKNTEAFF. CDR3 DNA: TGTGCCAGCAGTCCAGGGACAGGGAAAAACACTGAAGCTTTCTTT.

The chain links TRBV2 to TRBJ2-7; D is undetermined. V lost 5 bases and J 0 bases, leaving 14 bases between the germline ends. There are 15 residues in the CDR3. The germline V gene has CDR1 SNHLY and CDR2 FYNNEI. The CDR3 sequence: CASSLETVSSYEQYF. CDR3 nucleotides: TGTGCCAGCAGTCTGGAGACGGTCAGCTCCTACGAGCAGTACTTC.

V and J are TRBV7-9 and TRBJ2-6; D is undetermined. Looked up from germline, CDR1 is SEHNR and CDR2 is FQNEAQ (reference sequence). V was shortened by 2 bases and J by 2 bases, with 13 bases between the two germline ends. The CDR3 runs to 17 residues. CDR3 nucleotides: TGTGCCAGCAGCTTAAGAGGCCTCCTCCCTGGGGCCAACGTCCTGACTTTC. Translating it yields CASSLRGLLPGANVLTF.

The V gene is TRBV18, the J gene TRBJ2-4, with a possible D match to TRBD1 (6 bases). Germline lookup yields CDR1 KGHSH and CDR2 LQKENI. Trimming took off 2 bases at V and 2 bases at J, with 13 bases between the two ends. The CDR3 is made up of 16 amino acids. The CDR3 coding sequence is TGTGCCAGCTCACCAGTCGGACAGCCCTCCAAAAACATTCAGTACTTC. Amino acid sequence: CASSPVGQPSKNIQYF.

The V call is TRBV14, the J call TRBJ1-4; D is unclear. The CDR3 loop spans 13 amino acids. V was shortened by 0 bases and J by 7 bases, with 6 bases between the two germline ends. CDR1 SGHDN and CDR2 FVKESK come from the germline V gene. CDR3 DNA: TGTGCCAGCAGCCAAGAAGGAGGTGAAAAACTGTTTTTT. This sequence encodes CASSQEGGEKLFF.

For the CDR3, the DNA is TGCAGCGACGGGGGGCCGACTCTCTATGGCTACACCTTC. It encodes CSDGGPTLYGYTF. V gene TRBV29-1 combines with J gene TRBJ1-2, with TRBD1 as a possible D gene (6 bases). Germline-derived CDR1 and CDR2 are SQVTM and ANQGSEA. V was pared by 7 bases and J by 4 bases, with 16 bases between. The CDR3 consists of 13 residues.

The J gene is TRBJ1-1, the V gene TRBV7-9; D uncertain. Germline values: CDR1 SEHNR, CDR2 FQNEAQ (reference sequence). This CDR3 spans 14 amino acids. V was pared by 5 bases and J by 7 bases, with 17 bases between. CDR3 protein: CASSPSGGRFEAFF. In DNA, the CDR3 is TGTGCCAGCAGCCCGTCAGGAGGGAGGTTTGAAGCTTTCTTT.

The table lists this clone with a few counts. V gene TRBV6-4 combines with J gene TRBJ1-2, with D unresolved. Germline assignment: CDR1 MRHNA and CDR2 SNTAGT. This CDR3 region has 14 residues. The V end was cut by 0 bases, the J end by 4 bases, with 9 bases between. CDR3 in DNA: TGTGCCAGCAGTGACTCTGCACGGGGCTATGGCTACACCTTC. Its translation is CASSDSARGYGYTF.

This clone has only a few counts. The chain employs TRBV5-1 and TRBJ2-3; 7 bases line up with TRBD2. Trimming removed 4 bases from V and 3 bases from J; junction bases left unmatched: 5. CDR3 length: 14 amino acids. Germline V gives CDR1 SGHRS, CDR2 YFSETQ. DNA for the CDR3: TGCGCCAGCAGCCTGGGAGCGGGGACAGATACGCAGTATTTT. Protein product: CASSLGAGTDTQYF.

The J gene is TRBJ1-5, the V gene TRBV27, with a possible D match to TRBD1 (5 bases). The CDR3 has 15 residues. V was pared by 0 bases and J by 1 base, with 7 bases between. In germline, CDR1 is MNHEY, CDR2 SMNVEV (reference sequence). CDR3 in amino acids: CASSLSTGSNQPQHF. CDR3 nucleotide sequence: TGTGCCAGCAGTTTATCTACAGGCAGCAATCAGCCCCAGCATTTT.

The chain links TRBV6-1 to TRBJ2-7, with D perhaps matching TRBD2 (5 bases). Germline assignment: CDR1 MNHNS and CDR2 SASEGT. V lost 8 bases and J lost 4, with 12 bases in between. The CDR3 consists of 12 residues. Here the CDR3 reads CASLDWRYEQYF. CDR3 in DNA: TGTGCCAGCTTGGACTGGCGGTACGAGCAGTACTTC.

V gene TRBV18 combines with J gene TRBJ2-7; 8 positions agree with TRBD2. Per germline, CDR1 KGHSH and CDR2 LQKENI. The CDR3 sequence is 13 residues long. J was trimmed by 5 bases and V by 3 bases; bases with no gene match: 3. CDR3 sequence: CASSPVAGNEQYF. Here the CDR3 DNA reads TGTGCCAGCTCACCCGTAGCGGGGAACGAGCAGTACTTC.

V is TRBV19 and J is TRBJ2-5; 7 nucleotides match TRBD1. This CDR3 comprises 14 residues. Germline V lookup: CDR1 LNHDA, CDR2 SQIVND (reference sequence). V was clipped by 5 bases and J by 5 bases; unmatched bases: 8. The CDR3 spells CASSLDRRQETQYF. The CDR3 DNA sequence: TGTGCCAGTAGTTTGGACAGGCGACAGGAGACCCAGTACTTC.

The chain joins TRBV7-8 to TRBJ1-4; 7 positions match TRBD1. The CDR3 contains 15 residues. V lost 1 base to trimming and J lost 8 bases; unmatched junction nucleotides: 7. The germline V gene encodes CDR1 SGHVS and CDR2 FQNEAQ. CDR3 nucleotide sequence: TGTGCCAGCAGCTTAGATACAGGGGCACGGGAAAAACTGTTTTTT. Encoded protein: CASSLDTGAREKLFF.

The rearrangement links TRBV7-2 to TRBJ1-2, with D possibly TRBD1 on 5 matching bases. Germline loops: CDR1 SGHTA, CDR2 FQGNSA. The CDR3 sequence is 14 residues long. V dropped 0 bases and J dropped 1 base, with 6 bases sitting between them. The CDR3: CASSLARDNYGYTF. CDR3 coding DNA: TGTGCCAGCAGCTTAGCCAGGGATAACTATGGCTACACCTTC.

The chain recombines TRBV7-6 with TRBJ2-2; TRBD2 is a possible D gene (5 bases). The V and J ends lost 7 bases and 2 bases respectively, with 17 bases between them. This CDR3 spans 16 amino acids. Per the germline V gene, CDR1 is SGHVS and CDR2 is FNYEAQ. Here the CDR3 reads CASTRAASGNTGELFF. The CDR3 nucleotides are TGTGCCAGCACCCGTGCCGCATCGGGAAACACCGGGGAGCTGTTTTTT.